Each of the 9 T cell receptor beta chains below was sequenced from the same sample in a study of blood T cell repertoires in COVID-19. Sequencing was performed with immunoSEQ multiplex PCR; in TCRdb, only in-frame clones are kept and a portion is missing. Here the sample spans more than 200,000 clones, around 89% being singletons. The sample taken for sequencing was PBMCs or T cells enriched from blood (not recorded which). The source of these receptors is a woman aged 25 to 39 who had recovered from COVID-19.

This clone has just a few counts. The chain carries TRBV11-2 and TRBJ1-5, with D tentatively TRBD1 (5 bases). V lost 4 bases and J lost 0, with 13 bases in between. The CDR3 has 16 residues. Germline CDR1 reads SGHAT; CDR2 reads FQNNGV. Here the CDR3 DNA reads TGTGCCAGCAGCTCCCATCCGGGGGATAGCAATCAGCCCCAGCATTTT. Amino acids: CASSSHPGDSNQPQHF.

V usage is TRBV2 and J usage is TRBJ2-2; 8 nucleotides agree with TRBD1. Losses at the gene ends were 2 bases for V and 7 bases for J; bases not matched to a gene: 6. This CDR3 is built from 15 residues. Germline V gives CDR1 SNHLY, CDR2 FYNNEI. The CDR3 bases are TGTGCCAGCAGTGAACAGGGGGCGAATAGCGGGGAGCTGTTTTTT. Protein sequence: CASSEQGANSGELFF.

The sample holds one count of this clone. The chain has TRBV28 and TRBJ1-2; TRBD1 is a possible D gene (5 bases). Germline values: CDR1 MDHEN, CDR2 SYDVKM. This CDR3 comprises 16 residues. Trimming removed 3 bases from V and 0 bases from J, with 14 bases in between. This CDR3 reads CASSFPRGKANYGYTF. CDR3 nucleotide sequence: TGTGCCAGCAGTTTCCCAAGGGGCAAGGCTAACTATGGCTACACCTTC.

This clone showed up just a few times. This chain links TRBV7-9 with TRBJ2-4, with 7 bases fitting TRBD2. V was pared by 5 bases and J by 15 bases, with 10 bases of the junction left unmatched. Germline V CDR1 and CDR2: SEHNR, FQNEAQ (reference sequence). This CDR3 comprises 12 residues. CDR3 sequence: CASSLRDYQLYF. For the CDR3, the DNA is TGTGCCAGCAGCCTCCGGGACTATCAGTTGTACTTC.

The genes are TRBV7-9 and TRBJ1-1; D not resolved. The V gene lost 4 bases and the J gene lost 0 bases, with 9 bases spanning the gap. The CDR3 totals 14 residues. CDR1 SEHNR and CDR2 FQNEAQ come from the germline V gene (reference sequence). For the CDR3, the DNA is TGTGCCAGCAGCTACAGCGGGATGAACACTGAAGCTTTCTTT. Translated, it gives CASSYSGMNTEAFF.

The V and J genes are TRBV4-1 and TRBJ1-2; 11 bases are shared with TRBD1. The germline gives CDR1 MGHRA, CDR2 YSYEKL. This CDR3 spans 15 amino acids. J lost 6 bases, V lost 0 bases, and 3 bases had no gene match. The DNA of the CDR3 is TGCGCCAGCAGCCAAGAGCCGGGACAGGGGGATGGCTACACCTTC. Residues: CASSQEPGQGDGYTF.

Comment on this clone: The junction departs from germline at one end; a sequencing error may be responsible. The J gene is TRBJ2-7, the V gene TRBV7-7; TRBD2 agrees at 11 bases. The CDR3 has 13 amino acids. Germline CDR1 SSHAT, CDR2 FNYEAQ (reference sequence). The CDR3 loop reads CASSLAGGSEQYF. DNA for the CDR3: TGTGCTAGCAGCTTAGCGGGAGGGTCCGAGCAGTACTTC.

This chain links TRBV7-6 with TRBJ1-1; D call uncertain. V was clipped by 0 bases and J by 11 bases, with 13 bases between them. This CDR3 has 13 amino acids. Germline V gene sequence: CDR1 SGHVS, CDR2 FNYEAQ. This chain's CDR3 is CASSLALVDKAFF. In DNA form, the CDR3 reads TGTGCCAGCAGCTTAGCGCTAGTGGATAAGGCTTTCTTT.

V gene TRBV27 combines with J gene TRBJ1-4, with 8 bases that match TRBD1. Germline V gene sequence: CDR1 MNHEY, CDR2 SMNVEV (reference sequence). CDR3 size: 15 residues. J gave up 8 bases and V 3 bases, and 8 bases lay outside the gene matches. CDR3 sequence reads: CASSFTGTGVEKLFF. The CDR3 nucleotides read TGTGCCAGCAGTTTCACCGGGACAGGTGTCGAAAAACTGTTTTTT.